This passage covers 10 T cell receptor beta chains from one sample sequenced in a study of blood T cell repertoires in COVID-19. TCRdb's copy holds only in-frame clones and misses some; the assay was immunoSEQ multiplex PCR. The table records roughly 250,000 clones, around nine tenths of them present only once. Material for sequencing was PBMCs or T cells enriched from blood (not recorded which). All receptors come from a woman in her 50s who had recovered from COVID-19.

The chain combines TRBV6-5 with TRBJ2-3; D gene unclear. Deletions cut 4 bases from V and 6 bases from J, with 5 bases between. Germline assignment: CDR1 MNHEY and CDR2 SVGAGI. The CDR3 totals 11 residues. The CDR3 nucleotides are TGTGCCAGCAGTTGGGCGGATACGCAGTATTTT. It is translated as CASSWADTQYF.

The V and J genes are TRBV7-2 and TRBJ2-1; 7 bases fit TRBD2. Germline V gene lookup returns CDR1 SGHTA and CDR2 FQGNSA. Trimming cost V 4 bases and J 3 bases; bases outside gene matches: 6. This CDR3 spans 15 amino acids. CDR3 sequence: CASSSRREGYNEQFF. CDR3 sequence (DNA): TGTGCCAGCAGCTCCCGGAGGGAGGGCTACAATGAGCAGTTCTTC.

The V call is TRBV7-8, the J call TRBJ2-3; TRBD2 agrees at 13 bases. With V trimmed by 3 bases and J by 5 bases, 2 bases remained unmatched. Germline V gene data show CDR1 as SGHVS and CDR2 as FQNEAQ. The CDR3 consists of 15 residues. This CDR3 is CASSFRLAGGDTQYF. The CDR3 region has the DNA TGTGCCAGCAGCTTCCGACTAGCGGGAGGAGATACGCAGTATTTT.

The V and J genes are TRBV7-2 and TRBJ2-7; D possibly corresponds to TRBD1 (5 bases). Germline V gene lookup returns CDR1 SGHTA and CDR2 FQGNSA. V lost 6 bases and J lost 0, with 12 bases in between. This CDR3 comprises 14 residues. The CDR3 here is CASSSTGVSYEQYF. In DNA form, the CDR3 reads TGTGCCAGCAGTTCAACAGGCGTCTCCTACGAGCAGTACTTC.

This clone was detected only once. This chain connects TRBV24-1 to TRBJ2-2; TRBD2 aligns across 11 bases. V shed 8 bases, J shed 4 bases, and the junction held 2 bases outside the gene matches. The CDR3 is 14 residues long. Germline CDR1 is KGHDR and CDR2 is SFDVKD. The CDR3 sequence: CATNSGRATGELFF. The CDR3 DNA reads TGTGCCACCAATAGCGGGAGGGCCACCGGGGAGCTGTTTTTT.

The rearrangement uses TRBV28 and TRBJ1-1, with 7 bases fitting TRBD1. CDR3 length: 13 amino acids. Germline trimming cut 6 bases from V and 3 bases from J; bases unmatched to any gene: 4. CDR1 and CDR2 (germline): MDHEN, SYDVKM. In nucleotides, the CDR3 is TGTGCCAGCAGGGGCGGGACAGACACTGAAGCTTTCTTT. It yields the protein CASRGGTDTEAFF.

The rearrangement links TRBV5-4 to TRBJ2-5; 14 positions agree with TRBD2. V was pared by 4 bases and J by 3 bases, with 2 bases of the junction left unmatched. The germline CDR1 and CDR2 sequences are SGHNT and YYREEE (reference sequence). The CDR3 has 15 amino acids. CDR3 bases: TGTGCCAGCAGCACGGGACTAGCGGGAGAAGAGACCCAGTACTTC. Its protein product is CASSTGLAGEETQYF.

This clone showed up just once. This chain joins TRBV7-9 and TRBJ1-5; no clear D. This CDR3 has 13 amino acids. The germline V and J ends were trimmed by 5 bases and 5 bases, with 10 bases remaining between them. The germline CDR1 and CDR2 sequences are SEHNR and FQNEAQ (reference sequence). CDR3 sequence: CASSQQRDQPQHF. CDR3 in DNA: TGTGCCAGCAGCCAACAGAGAGATCAGCCCCAGCATTTT.

A remark on this clone: The junction differs from germline at one of its ends, possibly a read error. The rearrangement uses TRBV7-7 and TRBJ2-3, with 9 bases aligning to TRBD2. There are 15 residues in the CDR3. CDR1 SSHAT and CDR2 FNYEAQ come from the germline V gene (reference sequence). CDR3 DNA sequence: TGTGCTAGCAGCATGACTAGCGGAGAGGCAGATACGCAGTATTTT. This gives the protein CASSMTSGEADTQYF.

The chain joins TRBV11-3 to TRBJ1-1; weak D call: TRBD1 (6 bases). V shed 5 bases and J shed 0 bases, with 10 bases lying between them. The CDR3 is 14 residues long. The germline V gene has CDR1 SGHNT and CDR2 YENEEA. CDR3 DNA sequence: TGTGCCAGCAGCAAACAGGGCATGAACACTGAAGCTTTCTTT. Its protein is CASSKQGMNTEAFF.